Following are 18 T cell receptor beta chains from one sample sequenced in a study of PD-1 blockade in classical Hodgkin lymphoma. Sequencing was performed with immunoSEQ multiplex PCR; in TCRdb, only in-frame clones are kept and a portion is missing. The sample lists 89,000 or so clones; 92% were seen once. In every patient, relapse followed autologous stem cell transplantation, while exposure to brentuximab vedotin differed. The sequenced sample was peripheral blood mononuclear cells (PBMCs), obtained before the second cycle of nivolumab. These receptors originate from a human donor with classical Hodgkin lymphoma.

The chain joins TRBV27 to TRBJ2-7, with D possibly TRBD1 on 6 matching bases. This CDR3 comprises 14 residues. The V end was cut by 0 bases, the J end by 3 bases, with 9 bases between. CDR1 is MNHEY, CDR2 SMNVEV, per germline (reference sequence). The CDR3 DNA follows: TGTGCCAGCAGTTTATCGAGAGGGGGCTACGAGCAGTACTTC. Its protein product is CASSLSRGGYEQYF.

V is TRBV5-6 and J is TRBJ1-2; 10 bases match TRBD1. The CDR3 loop spans 18 amino acids. The J segment lost 5 bases and the V segment lost 3 bases, leaving 16 bases of the junction unmatched. Germline V lookup: CDR1 SGHDT, CDR2 YYEEEE. CDR3 sequence (DNA): TGTGCCAGCAGCTCGACAGGGGGCGCCCAACCTAGAGGTTATGGCTACACCTTC. It translates to CASSSTGGAQPRGYGYTF. The full variable domain, completed using reference TRBV5-6 and TRBJ1-2, is DAGVTQSPTHLIKTRGQQVTLRCSPKSGHDTVSWYQQALGQGPQFIFQYYEEEERQRGNFPDRFSGHQFPNYSSELNVNALLLGDSALYLCASSSTGGAQPRGYGYTFGSGTRLTVV.

This sequence joins TRBV7-3 and TRBJ1-1; TRBD1 matches at 10 bases. The CDR3 contains 15 residues. V was clipped by 5 bases and J by 5 bases; unmatched bases: 8. Germline CDR1 reads SGHTA; CDR2 reads FQGTGA. CDR3: CASSPQGQGRTEAFF. The CDR3 bases are TGTGCCAGCAGCCCCCAGGGACAGGGGAGGACTGAAGCTTTCTTT.

Regarding this clone: Other nucleotide sequences in the sample specify the same CDR3. The chain recombines TRBV29-1 with TRBJ2-7; D is uncertain. The germline V gene encodes CDR1 SQVTM and CDR2 ANQGSEA. The CDR3 has 12 residues. Trimming left V 4 bases short and J 5 bases short, with 12 bases between. CDR3 residues: CSVVGVLNEQYF. The CDR3 bases are TGCAGCGTTGTTGGAGTTCTGAACGAGCAGTACTTC.

V gene TRBV5-6 combines with J gene TRBJ2-1, with TRBD2 identical over 10 bases. The V gene end was trimmed by 9 bases and the J gene end by 7 bases; junction bases not matched to a gene: 13. There are 15 residues in the CDR3. Germline-derived CDR1 and CDR2 are SGHDT and YYEEEE. CDR3 DNA sequence: TGTGCCACCTGCCAGTGGAGCGGGAGGGCGAATGAGCAGTTCTTC. Protein: CATCQWSGRANEQFF.

The chain links TRBV28 to TRBJ1-5; D is undetermined. CDR3 length equals 13 residues. V dropped 3 bases and J dropped 4 bases, with 7 bases sitting between them. Germline CDR1 is MDHEN and CDR2 is SYDVKM. The CDR3 DNA sequence: TGTGCCAGCAGTTTGGTCAGGAATCAGCCCCAGCATTTT. Protein product: CASSLVRNQPQHF.

V and J are TRBV11-2 and TRBJ1-1; 7 nucleotides line up with TRBD1. The CDR3 contains 14 residues. With V trimmed by 6 bases and J by 4 bases, 8 bases remained unmatched. Germline values: CDR1 SGHAT, CDR2 FQNNGV. For the CDR3, the DNA is TGTGCCAGCAGGGCCGGACAGGCCACCACTGAAGCTTTCTTT. Translating gives CASRAGQATTEAFF.

This chain joins TRBV6-5 and TRBJ1-3; D is undetermined. The germline V gene has CDR1 MNHEY and CDR2 SVGAGI. This CDR3 comprises 13 residues. Trimming removed 8 bases from V and 2 bases from J, with 10 bases in between. DNA for the CDR3: TGTGCCAGCTACAGAGGGACTGGAAACACCATATATTTT. This translates into CASYRGTGNTIYF.

The chain recombines TRBV5-1 with TRBJ1-3; TRBD1 aligns across 8 bases. V was pared by 4 bases and J by 2 bases, with 8 bases of the junction left unmatched. Per germline, CDR1 SGHRS and CDR2 YFSETQ. The CDR3 spans 16 residues. The CDR3 sequence: CASSGRTGYAGNTIYF. The CDR3 DNA reads as TGCGCCAGCAGCGGCAGGACAGGGTATGCTGGAAACACCATATATTTT.

The gene calls are TRBV7-8 and TRBJ2-1, with 7 nucleotides matching TRBD2. Germline CDR1 reads SGHVS; CDR2 reads FQNEAQ. V was clipped by 2 bases and J by 10 bases; unmatched bases: 2. The CDR3 is 12 amino acids. As DNA, the CDR3 is TGTGCCAGCAGCTTACGGGAGGTCGAGCAGTTCTTC. Its translation is CASSLREVEQFF.

DNA for the CDR3: TGTGCCTGGAGTGTTCGAGGGTCGGGAGGCTACACCTTC. It codes for CAWSVRGSGGYTF. The chain employs TRBV30 and TRBJ1-2; no clear D. Per germline, CDR1 GTSNPN and CDR2 SVGIG (reference sequence). The CDR3 is made up of 13 amino acids. Trimming shortened V by 0 bases and J by 8 bases, and 13 bases separated the two germline ends.

The rearrangement uses TRBV9 and TRBJ2-3; D is perhaps TRBD2 (6 bases). V gave up 0 bases and J gave up 2 bases, with 10 bases separating them. The CDR3 consists of 15 residues. Germline CDR1 reads SGDLS; CDR2 reads YYNGEE. In DNA, the CDR3 is TGTGCCAGCAGCGTAGGCGGGGAGCTCACAGATACGCAGTATTTT. It yields the protein CASSVGGELTDTQYF. Looking up the rest from reference TRBV9 and TRBJ2-3 gives the full variable domain: DSGVTQTPKHLITATGQRVTLRCSPRSGDLSVYWYQQSLDQGLQFLIQYYNGEERAKGNILERFSAQQFPDLHSELNLSSLELGDSALYFCASSVGGELTDTQYFGPGTRLTVL.

The CDR3 DNA reads TGCGCCAGCAGCTTGGCCGCACAGGGGGCATTGGCTAATGAAAAACTGTTTTTT. Translating gives CASSLAAQGALANEKLFF. This chain uses TRBV5-1 with TRBJ1-4, with 9 bases aligning to TRBD1. V was clipped by 0 bases and J by 3 bases; unmatched bases: 9. CDR3 size: 18 residues. CDR1 and CDR2 (germline): SGHRS, YFSETQ.

At least ten counts were recorded for this clone. V usage is TRBV6-6 and J usage is TRBJ1-1; no clear D. The CDR3 length is 12 residues. The germline V gene has CDR1 MNHNY and CDR2 SVGAGI (reference sequence). The V end was cut by 2 bases, the J end by 7 bases, with 8 bases between. CDR3 in DNA: TGTGCCAGCAGTTACGCGGAAGTTGAAGCTTTCTTT. This codes for CASSYAEVEAFF.

This chain joins TRBV11-1 and TRBJ2-7, with 10 bases identical to TRBD2. With V trimmed by 5 bases and J by 0 bases, 7 bases remained unmatched. The CDR3 has 16 amino acids. Germline CDR1 and CDR2: SGHAT and FQDESV (reference sequence). CDR3 bases: TGTGCCAGCAGCGTGGGACTAGCGACTAGCTCCTACGAGCAGTACTTC. Translating gives CASSVGLATSSYEQYF. Based on the CDR3 plus reference TRBV11-1 and TRBJ2-7, the full variable domain is EAEVAQSPRYKITEKSQAVAFWCDPISGHATLYWYRQILGQGPELLVQFQDESVVDDSQLPKDRFSAERLKGVDSTLKIQPAELGDSAMYLCASSVGLATSSYEQYFGPGTRLTVT.

The chain combines TRBV4-1 with TRBJ2-1; a possible D gene is TRBD2 (5 bases). Germline-derived CDR1 and CDR2 are MGHRA and YSYEKL. Trimming took off 0 bases at V and 6 bases at J, with 18 bases between the two ends. The CDR3 sequence is 17 residues long. CDR3 in DNA: TGCGCCAGCAGCCAAGAAAGCGGTGGGAGATGGAGCAATGAGCAGTTCTTC. Its translation is CASSQESGGRWSNEQFF.

The rearrangement uses TRBV13 and TRBJ2-1; D remains unclear. CDR3 length equals 17 residues. V gave up 5 bases and J gave up 4 bases, with 21 bases separating them. Germline lookup yields CDR1 PRHDT and CDR2 FYEKMQ (reference sequence). The CDR3, as DNA: TGTGCCAGCAGCAACAAGTTAGGGAAAGTAACATACAATGAGCAGTTCTTC. Translating gives CASSNKLGKVTYNEQFF.

The chain links TRBV2 to TRBJ2-3; perhaps D is TRBD1 or TRBD2 (6 bases each). The CDR3 contains 15 residues. V was shortened by 6 bases and J by 5 bases, with 18 bases between the two germline ends. Germline lookup yields CDR1 SNHLY and CDR2 FYNNEI. The CDR3 bases are TGTGCCAGCAGCGGGGGCGGGACTTATAAAGATACGCAGTATTTT. Translated, it gives CASSGGGTYKDTQYF.